A single sample gave rise to the 19 T cell receptor beta chains below, sequenced in a study of cytotoxic CD8 clonotypes in ibrutinib-treated CLL. Sequencing was performed with immunoSEQ multiplex PCR; in TCRdb, only in-frame clones are kept and a portion is missing. This sample carries 200,000 to 250,000 clones, roughly 73% of them seen once, and the ten largest clones take approximately 10%. Sample: PBMCs, taken after 12 months of ibrutinib treatment. Every receptor here comes from a human donor with chronic lymphocytic leukemia.

The chain uses TRBV5-1 and TRBJ2-3; 8 nucleotides agree with TRBD2. The V gene end was trimmed by 5 bases and the J gene end by 7 bases; junction bases not matched to a gene: 9. Germline CDR1 and CDR2: SGHRS and YFSETQ. The length of the CDR3 is 14 residues. The CDR3 region is CASRLMGLGNTQYF. The CDR3 DNA sequence: TGCGCCAGCAGATTAATGGGACTAGGTAATACGCAGTATTTT.

The chain employs TRBV30 and TRBJ2-2, with 7 bases fitting TRBD2. The CDR3 is 16 residues long. The germline gives CDR1 GTSNPN, CDR2 SVGIG (reference sequence). The V and J ends lost 0 bases and 3 bases, in that order; junction bases with no gene match: 7. In DNA, the CDR3 is TGTGCCTGGAGTGTACCCTGGGGGGGGTACACCGGGGAGCTGTTTTTT. This encodes CAWSVPWGGYTGELFF. Full variable domain (remainder filled in from reference TRBV30 and TRBJ2-2): SQTIHQWPATLVQPVGSPLSLECTVEGTSNPNLYWYRQAAGRGLQLLFYSVGIGQISSEVPQNLSASRPQDRQFILSSKKLLLSDSGFYLCAWSVPWGGYTGELFFGEGSRLTVL.

V and J are TRBV6-5 and TRBJ1-1; D perhaps matches TRBD1 (5 bases). V lost 1 base, J lost 5 bases, and 8 bases lay in between. From germline, CDR1 is MNHEY and CDR2 SVGAGI. CDR3 size: 13 residues. The CDR3 region has the DNA TGTGCCAGCAGTTACTTACGGGGGACTGAAGCTTTCTTT. As protein: CASSYLRGTEAFF.

This chain joins TRBV27 and TRBJ2-1, with 7 bases lining up with TRBD1. The ends lost 3 bases at V and 3 bases at J; junction bases unmatched: 5. The CDR3 contains 15 residues. The V gene's germline CDR1 is MNHEY and CDR2 SMNVEV (reference sequence). CDR3 bases: TGTGCCAGCAGTTTCAGGCCAGGGGGCTACAATGAGCAGTTCTTC. Protein sequence: CASSFRPGGYNEQFF.

In DNA, the CDR3 is TGCGCCAGCAGCTTGGTAAGCGGGATGAACACCGGGGAGCTGTTTTTT. It specifies CASSLVSGMNTGELFF. This chain connects TRBV5-1 to TRBJ2-2; 7 bases line up with TRBD2. Losses at the gene ends were 0 bases for V and 1 base for J; bases not matched to a gene: 3. Looked up from germline, CDR1 is SGHRS and CDR2 is YFSETQ. The CDR3 totals 16 residues.

Only one count was recorded for this clone. This rearrangement joins TRBV30 to TRBJ2-1; D ambiguous. The CDR3 runs to 15 residues. The V gene's germline CDR1 is GTSNPN and CDR2 SVGIG (reference sequence). The V end was cut by 4 bases, the J end by 0 bases, with 13 bases between. CDR3: CAWIGPASSYNEQFF. The CDR3 bases are TGTGCCTGGATCGGACCCGCTAGCTCCTACAATGAGCAGTTCTTC.

This clone was recorded only once. The chain couples TRBV11-2 to TRBJ1-1, with 8 bases matching TRBD1. Germline V gives CDR1 SGHAT, CDR2 FQNNGV. This CDR3 comprises 13 residues. With V trimmed by 3 bases and J by 5 bases, 2 bases remained unmatched. The CDR3 DNA reads TGTGCCAGCAGCTTCACAGGGGGAACTGAAGCTTTCTTT. It codes for CASSFTGGTEAFF.

This clone was seen ten or more times. The V gene is TRBV5-1, the J gene TRBJ2-3, with a possible D match to TRBD1 (5 bases). V was cut by 0 bases and J by 2 bases, with 7 bases left in between. Germline lookup yields CDR1 SGHRS and CDR2 YFSETQ. The CDR3 runs to 14 residues. This CDR3 reads CASSLEGLTDTQYF. In nucleotides, the CDR3 is TGCGCCAGCAGCTTGGAGGGGCTCACAGATACGCAGTATTTT.

This clone was observed once. The rearrangement links TRBV18 to TRBJ2-4, with D possibly TRBD1 on 6 matching bases. The CDR3 runs to 16 residues. The V end lost 6 bases, the J end lost 2 bases, and 17 bases lay between the germline ends. Germline V gene lookup returns CDR1 KGHSH and CDR2 LQKENI. The CDR3 coding sequence is TGTGCCAGCTCCCGAACAGGGATTGTAACCAAAAACATTCAGTACTTC. It yields the protein CASSRTGIVTKNIQYF.

V gene TRBV2 combines with J gene TRBJ1-2; no firm D call. This CDR3 spans 12 amino acids. The germline V gene has CDR1 SNHLY and CDR2 FYNNEI. Between the trimmed V and J ends, which lost 8 bases and 0 bases, there was a span of 7 bases. The CDR3, as DNA: TGTGCCAGCTCAAAAGCTAACTATGGCTACACCTTC. The encoded protein is CASSKANYGYTF.

The chain employs TRBV25-1 and TRBJ2-3; D unclear. Germline loops: CDR1 MGHDK, CDR2 SYGVNS. There are 15 residues in the CDR3. V shed 1 base and J shed 1 base, with 9 bases lying between them. The CDR3 is CASSEWSVGTDTQYF. In DNA form, the CDR3 reads TGTGCCAGCAGTGAATGGTCCGTGGGCACAGATACGCAGTATTTT.

The chain links TRBV6-6 to TRBJ2-7, with TRBD1 matching 8 bases. CDR3 length: 14 residues. Germline V lookup: CDR1 MNHNY, CDR2 SVGAGI (reference sequence). The ends lost 2 bases at V and 5 bases at J; junction bases unmatched: 5. The CDR3 region has the DNA TGTGCCAGCAGTTACCTCGGACAGGGTCACGAGCAGTACTTC. Translating it yields CASSYLGQGHEQYF.

The chain is built from TRBV6-5 and TRBJ2-1; D gene ambiguous. This CDR3 is built from 12 residues. Germline loops: CDR1 MNHEY, CDR2 SVGAGI. V was cut by 0 bases and J by 9 bases, with 6 bases left in between. The DNA of the CDR3 is TGTGCCAGCAGTTACTCGATGGCTGAGCAGTTCTTC. Protein: CASSYSMAEQFF.

The chain employs TRBV18 and TRBJ2-2, with 7 bases aligning to TRBD1. V shed 2 bases and J 0 bases; nucleotides not matched to a gene: 0. This CDR3 spans 15 amino acids. CDR1 and CDR2 (germline): KGHSH, LQKENI. CDR3 loop: CASSPGTANTGELFF. CDR3 coding DNA: TGTGCCAGCTCACCAGGGACAGCGAACACCGGGGAGCTGTTTTTT. The entire variable domain, with the rest obtained from reference TRBV18 and TRBJ2-2, is as follows: NAGVMQNPRHLVRRRGQEARLRCSPMKGHSHVYWYRQLPEEGLKFMVYLQKENIIDESGMPKERFSAEFPKEGPSILRIQQVVRGDSAAYFCASSPGTANTGELFFGEGSRLTVL.

This clone has just a few counts. The V call is TRBV4-1, the J call TRBJ1-5, with D perhaps TRBD1 (5 bases). Trimming took off 0 bases at V and 0 bases at J, with 12 bases between the two ends. Germline V gives CDR1 MGHRA, CDR2 YSYEKL. The CDR3 is 17 amino acids. CDR3 sequence reads: CASSQEGGGSSNQPQHF. The DNA of the CDR3 is TGCGCCAGCAGCCAAGAAGGTGGGGGATCTAGCAATCAGCCCCAGCATTTT.

The chain employs TRBV7-2 and TRBJ2-7; TRBD1 matches at 10 bases. CDR3 size: 14 residues. V shed 3 bases and J 7 bases; nucleotides not matched to a gene: 6. Germline V gives CDR1 SGHTA, CDR2 FQGNSA. The CDR3 bases are TGTGCCAGCAGCTTCCGGGACAGGGGTGAGGAGCAGTACTTC. Protein product: CASSFRDRGEEQYF.

A word on this clone: Other DNA sequences in this sample translate to the same CDR3. The genes are TRBV18 and TRBJ2-7, with D perhaps being TRBD1 or TRBD2 (5 bases each). Per germline, CDR1 KGHSH and CDR2 LQKENI. CDR3 length: 14 residues. Trimming left V 3 bases short and J 2 bases short, with 11 bases between. CDR3 sequence reads: CASSPGTGPYEQYF. In DNA form, the CDR3 reads TGTGCCAGCTCACCCGGGACGGGGCCCTACGAGCAGTACTTC.

This chain connects TRBV4-1 to TRBJ1-5; perhaps TRBD1 as D (5 bases). Trimming removed 0 bases at V and 7 bases at J, with 13 bases between. Germline loops: CDR1 MGHRA, CDR2 YSYEKL. The CDR3 has 15 residues. In DNA form, the CDR3 reads TGCGCCAGCAGCCAAGATGTAGGGGCTTGGCAGCCCCAGCATTTT. This translates into CASSQDVGAWQPQHF.

V and J are TRBV7-6 and TRBJ1-1; D remains ambiguous. Looked up from germline, CDR1 is SGHVS and CDR2 is FNYEAQ. Trimming shortened V by 4 bases and J by 0 bases, and 12 bases separated the two germline ends. There are 15 residues in the CDR3. CDR3 in DNA: TGTGCCAGCAGCTATAGTGACTACATGAACACTGAAGCTTTCTTT. Amino acids: CASSYSDYMNTEAFF.